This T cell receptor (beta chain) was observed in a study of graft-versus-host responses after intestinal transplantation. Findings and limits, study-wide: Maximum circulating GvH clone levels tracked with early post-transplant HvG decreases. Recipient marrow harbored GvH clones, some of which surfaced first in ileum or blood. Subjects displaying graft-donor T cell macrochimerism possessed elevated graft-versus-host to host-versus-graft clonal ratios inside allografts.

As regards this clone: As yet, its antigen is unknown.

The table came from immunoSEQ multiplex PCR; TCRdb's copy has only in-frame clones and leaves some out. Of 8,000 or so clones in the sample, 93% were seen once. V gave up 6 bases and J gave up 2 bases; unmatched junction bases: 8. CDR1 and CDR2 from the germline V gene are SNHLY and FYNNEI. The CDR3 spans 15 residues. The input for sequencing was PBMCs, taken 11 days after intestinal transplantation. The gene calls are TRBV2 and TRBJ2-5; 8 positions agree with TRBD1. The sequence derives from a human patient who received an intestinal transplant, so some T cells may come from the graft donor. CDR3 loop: CASSNYGQGQETQYF. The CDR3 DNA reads TGTGCCAGCAGCAATTACGGACAGGGACAAGAGACCCAGTACTTC.